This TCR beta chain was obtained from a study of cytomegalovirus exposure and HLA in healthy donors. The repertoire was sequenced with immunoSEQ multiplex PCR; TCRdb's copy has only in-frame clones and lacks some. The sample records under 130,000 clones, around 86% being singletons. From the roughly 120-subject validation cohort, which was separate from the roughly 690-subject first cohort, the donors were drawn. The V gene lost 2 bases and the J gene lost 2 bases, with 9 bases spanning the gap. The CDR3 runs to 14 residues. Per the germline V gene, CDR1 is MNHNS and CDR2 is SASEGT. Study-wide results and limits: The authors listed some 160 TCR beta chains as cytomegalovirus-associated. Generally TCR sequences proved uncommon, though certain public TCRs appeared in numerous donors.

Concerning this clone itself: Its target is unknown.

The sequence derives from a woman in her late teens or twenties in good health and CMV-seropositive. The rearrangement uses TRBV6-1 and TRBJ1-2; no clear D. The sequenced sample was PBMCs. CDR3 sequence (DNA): TGTGCCAGCAGTGAACGCGGAGCAAACTATGGCTACACCTTC. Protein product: CASSERGANYGYTF.